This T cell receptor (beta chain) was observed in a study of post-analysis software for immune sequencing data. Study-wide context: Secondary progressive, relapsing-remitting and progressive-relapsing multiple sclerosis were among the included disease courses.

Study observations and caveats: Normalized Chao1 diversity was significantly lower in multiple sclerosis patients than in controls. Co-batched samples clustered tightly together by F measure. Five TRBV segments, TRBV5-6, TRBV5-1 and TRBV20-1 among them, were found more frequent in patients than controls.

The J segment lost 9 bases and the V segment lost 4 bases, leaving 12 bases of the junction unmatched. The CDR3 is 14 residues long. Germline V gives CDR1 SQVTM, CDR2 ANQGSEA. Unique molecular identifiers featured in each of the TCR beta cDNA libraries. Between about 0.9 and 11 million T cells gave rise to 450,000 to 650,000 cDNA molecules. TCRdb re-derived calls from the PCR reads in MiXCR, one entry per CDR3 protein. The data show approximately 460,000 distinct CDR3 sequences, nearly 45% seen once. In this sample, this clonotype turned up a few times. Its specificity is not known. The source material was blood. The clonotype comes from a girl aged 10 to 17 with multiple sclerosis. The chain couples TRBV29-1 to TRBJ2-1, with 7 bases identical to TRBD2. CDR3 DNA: TGCAGCGTTGGCCCCTTACGGGAGGATGGTGAGCAGTTCTTC. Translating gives CSVGPLREDGEQFF.